This T cell receptor (beta chain) was captured by sequencing in a study of regulatory T cells in long-lasting Graves disease. The CDR3 runs 14 residues. With 3 bases removed from V and 5 bases from J, the gap between germline ends came to 11 bases. Researchers made TCR beta libraries by using iRepertoire HTBI primers and running Arm-PCR on CDR3 regions. One entry per CDR3 protein results from TCRdb running MiXCR on the multiplex PCR reads. The sample lists more than 300,000 distinct CDR3 sequences; roughly 15% were seen once. Time point here: newly diagnosed GD, antithyroid drugs for less than 3 months. Making the TCR library involved RNA that had been extracted from PBMCs. Nine milliliters of peripheral blood went into EDTA tubes. This clonotype showed up many times. A further study also used this sample, focusing on T cells in Graves' hyperthyroidism and ophthalmopathy. This second report adds: From stable hyperthyroidism, ophthalmopathy was separated by a 13 V-J model.

The clonotype originates from a woman in her late teens or twenties with Graves disease. The rearrangement joins TRBV12-3 or TRBV12-4 to TRBJ1-5; a weak D match, TRBD1 (5 bases). Material: peripheral blood mononuclear cells (PBMCs), obtained at new diagnosis, from a patient treated with antithyroid drugs. CDR3 amino acids: CASSLRTSDQPQHF. The DNA for the CDR3 is TGTGCCAGCAGTTTGAGGACATCAGATCAGCCCCAGCATTTT.